Included here is one T cell receptor (beta chain) sequence, with context. Its antigen is not identified. PCR amplification relied on 60 Vbeta primers (plus 13 Jbeta primers). TCRdb keeps only in-frame clones here, not all; method: immunoSEQ multiplex PCR. This sample carries around 140,000 clones, 77% of them seen once, and the ten largest clones take 3% to 5%. The entry originates in a study of cytomegalovirus exposure and HLA in healthy donors. Study observations and caveats: Highest at DRB1 and lowest at HLA-C, TCR association rates differed among HLA loci in a later analysis. Researchers counted some 150 TCR beta chains as cytomegalovirus-associated. Cytomegalovirus status was reportedly diagnosed by the classifier with high specificity and sensitivity.

The CDR3 has 14 residues. CDR1 and CDR2 from the germline V gene are KGHSH and LQKENI. This rearrangement joins TRBV18 to TRBJ2-5, with a possible D match to TRBD1 (6 bases). The end of the DNA is better explained by TRBJ2-7, so the J call may be wrong. This clonotype was obtained from a male donor in good health and CMV-seronegative. The sample was PBMCs. The DNA for the CDR3 is TGTGCCAGCTCCGAGGCACAGGGCTCCTACGAGCAGTACTTC. Translating it yields CASSEAQGSYEQYF.